Shown below are 32 T cell receptor beta chains from a single sample sequenced in a study of human T cells and chemical hapten exposure. MiXCR was run by TCRdb on the RACE reads, yielding one entry per CDR3 protein. Of some 46,000 distinct CDR3 sequences listed, 3.5% to 4.5% were seen once; the top ten hold under 2%. Time point of the sample: healthy volunteer bleed at 2 weeks. Unfractionated whole blood yielded the extracted total RNA. The sequencing input was whole blood. These receptors came from a female donor in good health. Some clones in this sample may be carry-over from other donors' samples.

This clonotype came up a few times. The CDR3 spells CASSDRQGGNSPLHF. DNA for the CDR3: TGTGCCAGTAGTGATCGACAGGGAGGGAATTCACCCCTCCACTTT. The gene calls are TRBV19 and TRBJ1-6; TRBD1 matches 7 bases. Germline-derived CDR1 and CDR2 are LNHDA and SQIVND (reference sequence). This CDR3 has 15 amino acids. V trimming: 5 bases; J trimming: 7 bases; junction bases outside the gene matches: 8.

This clonotype was seen ten or more times. This sequence joins TRBV6-5 and TRBJ2-3; TRBD2 matches 9 bases. V dropped 6 bases and J dropped 4; count of bases not matched to a gene: 11. Germline-derived CDR1 and CDR2 are MNHEY and SVGAGI. The CDR3 spans 16 residues. The CDR3 protein is CASSRWGLALADTQYF. The DNA for the CDR3 is TGTGCCAGCAGCCGATGGGGACTAGCTCTCGCAGATACGCAGTATTTT.

In its sample, this clonotype was seen many times. Compared with germline, one end of the junction differs, possibly owing to a read error. This rearrangement joins TRBV12-3 or TRBV12-4 to TRBJ1-2; D call uncertain. CDR3 length equals 11 residues. The DNA of the CDR3 is TGTGCCAGCAGTGAAGGGCCCCGTCGGGCCTTC. Residues: CASSEGPRRAF.

This clonotype was seen many times. The genes are TRBV11-2 and TRBJ2-3; D possibly matches TRBD1 or TRBD2 (6 bases each). The CDR3 is 12 amino acids. CDR1 is SGHAT and CDR2 is FQNNGV in the germline V gene. With 6 bases removed from V and 8 bases from J, the gap between germline ends came to 12 bases. DNA of the CDR3: TGTGCCAGCAGGGGGGGCGAGGGTACGCAGTATTTT. Residues: CASRGGEGTQYF.

This clonotype has at least ten counts. The V call is TRBV9, the J call TRBJ1-6, with D hard to call. The CDR3 has 12 residues. V lost 0 bases to trimming and J lost 10 bases, with 5 bases between them. Per the germline V gene, CDR1 is SGDLS and CDR2 is YYNGEE. The CDR3, as DNA: TGTGCCAGCAGCGTAGGCTCCTCACCCCTCCACTTT. This gives the protein CASSVGSSPLHF.

This clonotype was recorded at least ten times. This chain links TRBV25-1 with TRBJ2-7; D might be TRBD1 or TRBD2, each matching 5 bases. Germline V CDR1 and CDR2: MGHDK, SYGVNS. The V end lost 2 bases, the J end lost 6 bases, and 17 bases lay between the germline ends. The CDR3 covers 15 residues. Here the CDR3 reads CASSELRDGRAEQYF. CDR3 DNA: TGTGCCAGCAGTGAACTCCGGGACGGACGAGCCGAGCAGTACTTC.

This clonotype was seen repeatedly, ten times or more. The chain employs TRBV6-2 or TRBV6-3 and TRBJ2-3; no firm D call. CDR1 and CDR2 from the germline V gene are MNHEY and SVGEGT. The CDR3 has 13 residues. Trimming cost V 0 bases and J 4 bases, with 5 bases left between them. CDR3: CASSYSRPDTQYF. Here the CDR3 DNA reads TGTGCCAGCAGTTACTCGAGGCCAGATACGCAGTATTTT.

This clonotype was counted a few times. The genes are TRBV4-2 and TRBJ2-7; tentative D call: TRBD2 (5 bases). Germline CDR1 LGHNA, CDR2 YNFKEQ. The V end was cut by 4 bases, the J end by 4 bases, with 17 bases between. The CDR3 totals 15 residues. CDR3: CASSLGPEGEYEQYF. CDR3 DNA: TGTGCCAGCAGCCTGGGCCCCGAGGGCGAATACGAGCAGTACTTC.

This clonotype was detected ten times or more. The V gene is TRBV5-4, the J gene TRBJ2-3; D might be TRBD2 (6 bases). Per the germline V gene, CDR1 is SGHNT and CDR2 is YYREEE (reference sequence). V dropped 4 bases and J dropped 1 base, with 13 bases sitting between them. This CDR3 is built from 15 residues. Written as DNA, the CDR3 is TGTGCCAGCAGCGTGGCGGGACGGGGCACAGATACGCAGTATTTT. Translated: CASSVAGRGTDTQYF.

This clonotype has a count of ten or more. The rearrangement links TRBV6-5 to TRBJ1-1; TRBD1 agrees at 7 bases. CDR1 is MNHEY, CDR2 SVGAGI, per germline. The CDR3 totals 14 residues. V lost 1 base, J lost 5 bases, and 4 bases stayed unmatched. The CDR3 DNA follows: TGTGCCAGCAGTTACTTTGACAGGGTGACTGAAGCTTTCTTT. This codes for CASSYFDRVTEAFF.

This clonotype was detected only a few times. The rearrangement uses TRBV3-1 and TRBJ2-2; no clear D. The CDR3 is 16 amino acids. CDR1 and CDR2 (germline): LGHDT, YNNKEL (reference sequence). V shed 6 bases and J shed 4 bases, with 18 bases lying between them. CDR3 amino acids: CASRGKIDAPTGELFF. The CDR3, as DNA: TGTGCCAGCAGGGGAAAGATTGACGCCCCCACCGGGGAGCTGTTTTTT.

This clonotype was counted ten times or more. The chain couples TRBV7-2 to TRBJ1-2, with no clear D. CDR3 length equals 14 residues. Trimming removed 4 bases from V and 2 bases from J, with 11 bases in between. Germline V CDR1 and CDR2: SGHTA, FQGNSA. For the CDR3, the DNA is TGTGCCAGCAGCTCCCCCCCAGAGAACTATGGCTACACCTTC. Protein: CASSSPPENYGYTF.

This clonotype occurred many times. The chain has TRBV4-3 and TRBJ2-1; 7 bases are shared with TRBD1. CDR3 length: 13 residues. Germline lookup yields CDR1 LGHNA and CDR2 YSLEER. After removal of 5 bases from V and 7 bases from J, the junction contained 5 bases not matched to a gene. The CDR3 loop is CASSNIQGNEQFF. The CDR3 DNA reads TGCGCCAGCAGCAATATACAGGGGAATGAGCAGTTCTTC.

The table lists this clonotype with many counts. The J gene is TRBJ1-1, the V gene TRBV20-1, with 10 bases that match TRBD1. From germline, CDR1 is DFQATT and CDR2 SNEGSKA (reference sequence). The CDR3 has 18 amino acids. Losses at the gene ends were 3 bases for V and 4 bases for J; bases not matched to a gene: 17. The CDR3 DNA reads TGCAGTGCTAGCGAATGGGACAGGGGAGTTTATCTTCGCACTGAAGCTTTCTTT. Translation: CSASEWDRGVYLRTEAFF.

For this clonotype: A much bigger clone sits one base away, suggesting this may be a read error. This chain joins TRBV5-6 and TRBJ1-5; 10 nucleotides agree with TRBD1. J gave up 2 bases and V 7 bases, and 18 bases lay outside the gene matches. This CDR3 contains 19 residues. Germline CDR1 and CDR2: SGHDT and YYEEEE. CDR3 DNA sequence: TGTGCCAGCGGCGTCGGTACCGGGACAGGGGTGTATGGCAATCAGCCCCAGCATTTT. This encodes CASGVGTGTGVYGNQPQHF. Full variable domain (outside the CDR3, taken from reference TRBV5-6 and TRBJ1-5): DAGVTQSPTHLIKTRGQQVTLRCSPKSGHDTVSWYQQALGQGPQFIFQYYEEEERQRGNFPDRFSGHQFPNYSSELNVNALLLGDSALYLCASGVGTGTGVYGNQPQHFGDGTRLSIL.

This clonotype was found a few times. The chain couples TRBV21-1 to TRBJ2-7; the D call of TRBD2 is as the table states it, not checked on the DNA. TRBV21-1 is reported as a pseudogene. The CDR3 contains 15 residues. CDR3 in DNA: TGTGCCAGCAGCCCCAAAATAGCGGGGTGCTACGAGCAGTACTTC. It is translated as CASSPKIAGCYEQYF.

This clonotype was seen only a few times. As DNA, the CDR3 is TGCGCCAGCAGCCAAGATGTGGCCGGGACAGGGGGTAATTCACCCCTCCACTTT. Amino acids: CASSQDVAGTGGNSPLHF. The rearrangement links TRBV4-3 to TRBJ1-6; 11 bases are shared with TRBD1. CDR1 is LGHNA, CDR2 YSLEER, per germline. The CDR3 runs to 18 residues. V shed 0 bases and J 6 bases; nucleotides not matched to a gene: 7.

There are many counts of this clonotype. The J gene is TRBJ2-3, the V gene TRBV12-3 or TRBV12-4; D possibly corresponds to TRBD1 (6 bases). The V gene lost 7 bases and the J gene lost 4 bases, with 27 bases spanning the gap. The CDR3 has 18 amino acids. The CDR3 DNA follows: TGTGCCAGCACCATATCTCCGGTGGCTATTCCAGGGGCAGATACGCAGTATTTT. Amino acids: CASTISPVAIPGADTQYF.

This clonotype appeared many times. The DNA of the CDR3 is TGTGCCAGCAGCTTGGTGGGGGGGCATGGCTACACCTTC. It is translated as CASSLVGGHGYTF. This rearrangement joins TRBV5-5 to TRBJ1-2, with D possibly being TRBD1 (6 bases). The CDR3 runs 13 residues. Germline CDR1 reads SGHKS; CDR2 reads YYEKEE (reference sequence). Trimming stripped 0 bases from V and 6 bases from J, with 9 bases between. The full variable domain, rest sourced from reference TRBV5-5 and TRBJ1-2, is DAGVTQSPTHLIKTRGQQVTLRCSPISGHKSVSWYQQVLGQGPQFIFQYYEKEERGRGNFPDRFSARQFPNYSSELNVNALLLGDSALYLCASSLVGGHGYTFGSGTRLTVV.

This clonotype was detected a few times. J is TRBJ2-7 and V is TRBV6-2 or TRBV6-3, with D possibly being TRBD1 (6 bases). Per germline, CDR1 MNHEY and CDR2 SVGEGT. The CDR3 covers 16 residues. The V gene lost 2 bases and the J gene lost 0 bases, with 14 bases spanning the gap. CDR3 sequence reads: CASSYRRTATSYEQYF. The CDR3 bases are TGTGCCAGCAGTTACCGACGGACAGCCACCTCCTACGAGCAGTACTTC.

This clonotype came up many times. The V gene is TRBV7-8, the J gene TRBJ1-5; TRBD1 matches at 7 bases. The germline CDR1 and CDR2 sequences are SGHVS and FQNEAQ. The CDR3 extends over 19 amino acids. With V trimmed by 0 bases and J by 1 base, 12 bases remained unmatched. The CDR3 here is CASSLAFPGQRRSNQPQHF. The CDR3 nucleotides read TGTGCCAGCAGCTTAGCGTTCCCGGGACAGCGGCGAAGCAATCAGCCCCAGCATTTT.

At least ten counts were recorded for this clonotype. The genes are TRBV7-9 and TRBJ1-1, with D unresolved. Trimming cost V 1 base and J 6 bases, with 9 bases left between them. The CDR3 is 13 amino acids. CDR1 and CDR2 from the germline V gene are SEHNR and FQNEAQ (reference sequence). For the CDR3, the DNA is TGTGCCAGCAGCTTAGGGTCGGGGTCTGAAGCTTTCTTT. Its protein is CASSLGSGSEAFF.

Ten or more counts support this clonotype. The rearrangement uses TRBV7-9 and TRBJ1-4, with TRBD1 as a possible D gene (5 bases). With 5 bases removed from V and 5 bases from J, the gap between germline ends came to 18 bases. Germline lookup yields CDR1 SEHNR and CDR2 FQNEAQ (reference sequence). The CDR3 has 16 residues. CDR3 region: CASSQPRGRVNEKLFF. Here the CDR3 DNA reads TGTGCCAGCAGCCAACCAAGGGGACGCGTCAATGAAAAACTGTTTTTT.

This clonotype was found many times. V and J are TRBV7-9 and TRBJ1-1; no definite D call. Germline V CDR1 and CDR2: SEHNR, FQNEAQ (reference sequence). The germline V and J ends were trimmed by 2 bases and 0 bases, with 7 bases remaining between them. The CDR3 contains 14 residues. The CDR3, as DNA: TGTGCCAGCAGCTTATCTAGATTGAACACTGAAGCTTTCTTT. Translation gives CASSLSRLNTEAFF.

Ten or more counts support this clonotype. The gene calls are TRBV6-5 and TRBJ2-7; no clear D. V was shortened by 6 bases and J by 4 bases, with 13 bases between the two germline ends. The CDR3 extends over 13 amino acids. Germline V gene sequence: CDR1 MNHEY, CDR2 SVGAGI. As DNA, the CDR3 is TGTGCCAGCAGCCCAGGAAGGCATTACGAGCAGTACTTC. It encodes CASSPGRHYEQYF.

This clonotype was observed many times. The rearrangement uses TRBV10-3 and TRBJ2-3, with TRBD2 matching 10 bases. This CDR3 spans 15 amino acids. Germline values: CDR1 ENHRY, CDR2 SYGVKD. Trimming took 9 bases from V and 5 from J; bases not matched to a gene: 11. The CDR3, as DNA: TGTGCCATTGCTGCTAGCGGGGGCTCCCTAGATACGCAGTATTTT. This gives the protein CAIAASGGSLDTQYF.

This clonotype was recorded a few times. The chain joins TRBV19 to TRBJ2-7; the match to TRBD1 covers 7 bases. Germline values: CDR1 LNHDA, CDR2 SQIVND (reference sequence). The trim removed 6 bases at V and 0 bases at J, leaving 5 bases unmatched. The CDR3 is 14 amino acids. The CDR3 loop reads CASSAGTVSYEQYF. The CDR3 DNA follows: TGTGCCAGTAGCGCCGGGACAGTCTCCTACGAGCAGTACTTC.

This clonotype appeared many times. The J gene is TRBJ2-5, the V gene TRBV2, with TRBD2 matching over 8 bases. The CDR3 has 17 residues. The germline V gene has CDR1 SNHLY and CDR2 FYNNEI. Trimming at V came to 2 bases and at J to 5 bases, leaving 13 bases not matched to a gene. DNA for the CDR3: TGTGCCAGCAGTGAAACGCCCGGGGGGACTAGTGATGAGACCCAGTACTTC. It translates to CASSETPGGTSDETQYF.

This clonotype was counted ten times or more. CDR3 sequence reads: CASSLTGGGAIGANVLTF. The CDR3 bases are TGTGCCAGCAGCTTAACTGGCGGGGGGGCCATTGGGGCCAACGTCCTGACTTTC. The chain links TRBV7-3 to TRBJ2-6, with 9 bases fitting TRBD2. This CDR3 comprises 18 residues. The V gene's germline CDR1 is SGHTA and CDR2 FQGTGA. The trim removed 0 bases at V and 3 bases at J, leaving 6 bases unmatched.

This clonotype was recorded at least ten times. The genes are TRBV20-1 and TRBJ1-4; D perhaps matches TRBD1 (6 bases). CDR1 is DFQATT, CDR2 SNEGSKA, per germline (reference sequence). This CDR3 is 15 amino acids long. The V and J ends lost 3 bases and 5 bases respectively, with 16 bases between them. CDR3 residues: CSARGAGQSNEKLFF. CDR3 coding DNA: TGCAGTGCTAGGGGGGCCGGCCAGTCAAATGAAAAACTGTTTTTT.

Sample share makes this clonotype medium-sized. The chain recombines TRBV6-1 with TRBJ2-3; D unclear. This CDR3 is built from 12 residues. The ends were cut back, 1 base at V and 11 bases at J, with 10 bases in the middle. Germline CDR1 MNHNS, CDR2 SASEGT. For the CDR3, the DNA is TGTGCCAGCAGTGAAGAACTCCTCGAGCAGTATTTT. This encodes CASSEELLEQYF.

A note on this clonotype: A single base separates this from a much larger clone, so it may be a read error. The chain links TRBV6-2 or TRBV6-3 to TRBJ1-6; TRBD1 agrees at 7 bases. Germline assignment: CDR1 MNHEY and CDR2 SVGEGT. The CDR3 sequence is 16 residues long. The CDR3 DNA is TGTGCCAGCAGTTACTCGACTCCAGGGGGAAATTCACCCTTCCACTTT. Translating it yields CASSYSTPGGNSPFHF.